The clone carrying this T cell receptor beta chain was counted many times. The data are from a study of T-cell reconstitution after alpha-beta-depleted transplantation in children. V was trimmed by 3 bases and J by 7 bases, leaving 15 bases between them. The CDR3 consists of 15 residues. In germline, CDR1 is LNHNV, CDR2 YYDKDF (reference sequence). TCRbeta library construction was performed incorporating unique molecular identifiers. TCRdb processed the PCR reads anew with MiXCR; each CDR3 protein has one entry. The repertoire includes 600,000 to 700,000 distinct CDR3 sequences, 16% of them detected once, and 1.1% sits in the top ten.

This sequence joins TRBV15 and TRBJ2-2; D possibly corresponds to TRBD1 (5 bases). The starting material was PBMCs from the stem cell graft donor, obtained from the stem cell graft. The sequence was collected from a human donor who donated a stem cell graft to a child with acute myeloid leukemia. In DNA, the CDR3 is TGTGCCACCAGCAGCAGATCAGGGCTGAACGGGGAGCTGTTTTTT. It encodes CATSSRSGLNGELFF.